This T cell receptor beta chain was retrieved from a study of cytomegalovirus exposure and HLA in healthy donors. Study conclusions and caveats: Presence/absence analyses supposed approximately even sequencing depth among donors. With later analysis, a missense DCLRE1C variant became linked to TCR beta V- and J-gene trimming.

60 Vbeta and 13 Jbeta primers were used in PCR. Libraries were prepared by immunoSEQ multiplex PCR; TCRdb keeps only in-frame clonotypes and omits some of them. The table shows 150,000 to 200,000 clones, with around 80% occurring only once. On this clone: What it recognizes is unknown.

V was trimmed by 5 bases and J by 9 bases, leaving 18 bases between them. The CDR3 extends over 13 amino acids. From germline, CDR1 is SGDLS and CDR2 YYNGEE. As for the donors, each was a healthy bone marrow donor. The TCR comes from a middle-aged woman in good health and CMV-seropositive. Sequenced input: PBMCs. V is TRBV9 and J is TRBJ2-7, with D perhaps matching TRBD1 (5 bases). As DNA, the CDR3 is TGTGCCAGCAGTCCAAGTGGGGCCATAGGGCAGTACTTC. This translates into CASSPSGAIGQYF.